This T cell receptor (beta chain) was retrieved from a study of blood T cell repertoires in COVID-19 (dated by TCRdb to between 2020 and 2021). With regard to the full study: The collaborator samples originated in the United States, Italy and Spain and spanned the acute and convalescent phases of COVID-19. The material from the prospective study consisted of cDNA or gDNA derived from T cells, B-cell-depleted T cells, or PBMCs. The dataset comprised deeply sampled blood TCRbeta repertoires from subjects exposed to, actively infected with, or recovered from COVID-19. The repertoires were released in a freely available public database meant as a resource for research on the immune response to SARS-CoV-2. The samples were drawn from the first 160 participants of the ongoing ImmuneRACE study and from 1,254 subjects provided by 6 global collaborators. A de-identified subject ID, COVID-19 status, age in years and sex were almost always included in the sample metadata. Where HLA class I and class II types were available, the types were taken from metadata supplied by the sample provider, not from assay-based typing.

CDR1 and CDR2 were assigned from the germline V gene as LGHNA and YNFKEQ. From the cysteine up to the phenylalanine, the CDR3 has a length of 16 residues. Left in the record is the CDR3 DNA by itself, 48 bases read in frame from the first base. The V end loses 1 base and the J end loses 0 bases, and a stretch of 9 bases separates them. The investigation overall reported the following: The amount of clinical and demographic metadata varied by source and participant and was provided uncurated.

As regards this clone: The specificity of this receptor is unknown. No qualities accompany the bases; no much larger clone lies one base away.

TCRbeta CDR3 regions were amplified from genomic DNA using the immunoSEQ Assay, a bias-controlled multiplex PCR. In the paper's pipeline: The number of nucleated cells in each sample was estimated by amplification of reference gene primers within the assay. To quantify the absolute abundance of each unique TCRbeta CDR3 rearrangement, sequence reads were collapsed and filtered. Productive Simpson clonality was computed per sample as the square root of Simpson's diversity index over productive rearrangements. This immuneACCESS table, as held by TCRdb, lists in-frame sequences with V and J called but not all clones. Of the missing ones, under half trace to an unresolved V gene in checked studies; the others have no known cause. V and J calls and clone size are copied from that table; D and trimming were computed from the DNA. This sample lists approximately 250,000 clones; 65% to 90% were detected once. The ten largest clones capture about 8% of the sample.

Collaborating institutions collected whole blood in K2EDTA tubes following their own protocols. For TCRbeta analysis, collaborator samples were shipped as frozen whole blood, as isolated PBMCs, or as DNA extracted from either sample type. The source is a woman aged 50 to 60 with acute or convalescent COVID-19. The chain employs TRBV4-2 and TRBJ1-4; TRBD1 is possibly the D segment (5 matching bases). Specimen: peripheral blood. The DNA sequence reads TGTGCCAGCAGCCAAGGGGGGACTGCAACTAATGAAAAACTGTTTTTT. This is translated as CASSQGGTATNEKLFF.